Shown below are 14 T cell receptor beta chains from a single sample sequenced in a study of T-cell memory formation after mild COVID-19. MiXCR, run by TCRdb on the 5' RACE reads, gives a single entry per CDR3 protein. The data contain 350,000 or so distinct CDR3 sequences, around a fifth of them singletons. Sample: PBMCs or a T cell subset sorted from them (not recorded which). The receptors shown here come from an adult woman who had mild COVID-19 (a few samples of this study predate the infection). Cell type and time point are not known.

This clonotype was recorded many times. The gene calls are TRBV2 and TRBJ2-4, with D possibly TRBD1 on 5 matching bases. This CDR3 contains 14 residues. Trimming cost V 3 bases and J 0 bases, with 6 bases left between them. Germline CDR1 reads SNHLY; CDR2 reads FYNNEI. The CDR3 spells CASSDRVAKNIQYF. In DNA, the CDR3 is TGTGCCAGCAGTGACAGGGTAGCCAAAAACATTCAGTACTTC.

This clonotype was seen a few times. This chain joins TRBV7-8 and TRBJ2-7; D is perhaps TRBD1 (6 bases). Germline V gene data show CDR1 as SGHVS and CDR2 as FQNEAQ. Trimming cost V 2 bases and J 2 bases, with 13 bases left between them. The CDR3 spans 15 residues. The chain's CDR3 is CASSLIQAGAYEQYF. The CDR3, as DNA: TGTGCCAGCAGCTTAATCCAGGCAGGGGCCTACGAGCAGTACTTC.

This clonotype was found a few times. This chain connects TRBV4-2 to TRBJ2-7; 10 bases are shared with TRBD1. CDR1 is LGHNA, CDR2 YNFKEQ, per germline. V shed 3 bases and J 4 bases; nucleotides not matched to a gene: 6. This CDR3 comprises 15 residues. The CDR3 sequence is CASSHRTGGFYEQYF. The CDR3 nucleotides are TGTGCCAGCAGCCACCGGACAGGGGGGTTTTACGAGCAGTACTTC.

A few counts support this clonotype. V is TRBV12-3 or TRBV12-4 and J is TRBJ1-2, with 10 nucleotides matching TRBD1. The CDR3 has 14 residues. With V trimmed by 5 bases and J by 3 bases, 3 bases remained unmatched. The CDR3 reads CASSPGQGHYGYTF. CDR3 DNA sequence: TGTGCCAGCAGTCCGGGACAGGGGCACTATGGCTACACCTTC.

This clonotype was seen only a few times. This sequence joins TRBV4-1 and TRBJ2-7; a weak D match, TRBD2 (6 bases). The CDR3 length is 14 residues. CDR1 is MGHRA and CDR2 is YSYEKL in the germline V gene. Deletions cut 1 base from V and 5 bases from J, with 12 bases between. The CDR3 DNA sequence: TGCGCCAGCAGCCAAGCGGAGGGGCTGAACGAGCAGTACTTC. It translates to CASSQAEGLNEQYF.

This clonotype came up a few times. This chain connects TRBV11-2 to TRBJ2-7; TRBD1 aligns across 9 bases. This CDR3 region has 16 residues. Germline V CDR1 and CDR2: SGHAT, FQNNGV. The V segment lost 1 base and the J segment 7 bases; nucleotides outside the gene matches: 11. The CDR3 DNA follows: TGTGCCAGCAGCTTAGTGGAGGGACAGGGTTTCAGAGAGCAGTACTTC. As protein: CASSLVEGQGFREQYF.

This chain links TRBV6-1 with TRBJ2-1; D is perhaps TRBD2 (5 bases). The CDR3 runs 13 residues. V gave up 0 bases and J gave up 10 bases, with 10 bases separating them. Germline lookup yields CDR1 MNHNS and CDR2 SASEGT. The CDR3 loop reads CASSEARVGEQFF. The CDR3 nucleotides read TGTGCCAGCAGTGAAGCGAGGGTGGGGGAGCAGTTCTTC.

The chain joins TRBV12-3 or TRBV12-4 to TRBJ2-7; 7 bases are shared with TRBD1. V was pared by 4 bases and J by 3 bases, with 12 bases of the junction left unmatched. CDR3 length equals 16 residues. In nucleotides, the CDR3 is TGTGCCAGCAGTTCCACCGACCGGGACAGAAACTACGAGCAGTACTTC. Translating gives CASSSTDRDRNYEQYF.

The chain carries TRBV6-2 or TRBV6-3 and TRBJ2-5; D unresolved. Germline CDR1 MNHEY, CDR2 SVGEGT. This CDR3 has 14 amino acids. V was shortened by 0 bases and J by 5 bases, with 10 bases between the two germline ends. CDR3: CASSYSLGRETQYF. The CDR3 region has the DNA TGTGCCAGCAGTTACTCCTTGGGAAGGGAGACCCAGTACTTC.

This clonotype has more than one count but fewer than ten. V and J are TRBV24-1 and TRBJ2-6; maybe TRBD2 (6 bases). This CDR3 region has 16 residues. The V gene's germline CDR1 is KGHDR and CDR2 SFDVKD. V lost 6 bases and J lost 0, with 11 bases in between. CDR3 protein: CATSSGERSGANVLTF. CDR3 DNA: TGTGCCACCAGTTCGGGAGAACGCTCTGGGGCCAACGTCCTGACTTTC.

V usage is TRBV12-3 or TRBV12-4 and J usage is TRBJ2-1, with D perhaps matching TRBD2 (5 bases). With 3 bases removed from V and 2 bases from J, the gap between germline ends came to 11 bases. The CDR3 spans 15 residues. CDR3 amino acids: CASSFREGPYNEQFF. CDR3 nucleotides: TGTGCCAGCAGTTTCCGGGAAGGTCCCTACAATGAGCAGTTCTTC.

The rearrangement links TRBV9 to TRBJ1-1; D remains unclear. V gave up 0 bases and J gave up 0 bases, with 9 bases separating them. Germline CDR1 is SGDLS and CDR2 is YYNGEE. The CDR3 sequence is 15 residues long. In nucleotides, the CDR3 is TGTGCCAGCAGCGTAGTGGTGGGGTTGAACACTGAAGCTTTCTTT. This codes for CASSVVVGLNTEAFF.

The DNA of the CDR3 is TGCAGCGTTGAAGGGTTAGGGGTTACCTACAATGAGCAGTTCTTC. This encodes CSVEGLGVTYNEQFF. The V gene is TRBV29-1, the J gene TRBJ2-1; D is perhaps TRBD1 (5 bases). This CDR3 region has 15 residues. Germline CDR1 reads SQVTM; CDR2 reads ANQGSEA. The V end was cut by 1 base, the J end by 2 bases, with 12 bases between.

V usage is TRBV4-1 and J usage is TRBJ2-7; D is ambiguous. Germline lookup yields CDR1 MGHRA and CDR2 YSYEKL. The CDR3 is made up of 15 amino acids. The V and J ends lost 0 bases and 6 bases respectively, with 15 bases between them. The CDR3 nucleotides read TGCGCCAGCAGCCAAGAAGCCAGGCTGCGTAGCGAGCAGTACTTC. Residues: CASSQEARLRSEQYF.